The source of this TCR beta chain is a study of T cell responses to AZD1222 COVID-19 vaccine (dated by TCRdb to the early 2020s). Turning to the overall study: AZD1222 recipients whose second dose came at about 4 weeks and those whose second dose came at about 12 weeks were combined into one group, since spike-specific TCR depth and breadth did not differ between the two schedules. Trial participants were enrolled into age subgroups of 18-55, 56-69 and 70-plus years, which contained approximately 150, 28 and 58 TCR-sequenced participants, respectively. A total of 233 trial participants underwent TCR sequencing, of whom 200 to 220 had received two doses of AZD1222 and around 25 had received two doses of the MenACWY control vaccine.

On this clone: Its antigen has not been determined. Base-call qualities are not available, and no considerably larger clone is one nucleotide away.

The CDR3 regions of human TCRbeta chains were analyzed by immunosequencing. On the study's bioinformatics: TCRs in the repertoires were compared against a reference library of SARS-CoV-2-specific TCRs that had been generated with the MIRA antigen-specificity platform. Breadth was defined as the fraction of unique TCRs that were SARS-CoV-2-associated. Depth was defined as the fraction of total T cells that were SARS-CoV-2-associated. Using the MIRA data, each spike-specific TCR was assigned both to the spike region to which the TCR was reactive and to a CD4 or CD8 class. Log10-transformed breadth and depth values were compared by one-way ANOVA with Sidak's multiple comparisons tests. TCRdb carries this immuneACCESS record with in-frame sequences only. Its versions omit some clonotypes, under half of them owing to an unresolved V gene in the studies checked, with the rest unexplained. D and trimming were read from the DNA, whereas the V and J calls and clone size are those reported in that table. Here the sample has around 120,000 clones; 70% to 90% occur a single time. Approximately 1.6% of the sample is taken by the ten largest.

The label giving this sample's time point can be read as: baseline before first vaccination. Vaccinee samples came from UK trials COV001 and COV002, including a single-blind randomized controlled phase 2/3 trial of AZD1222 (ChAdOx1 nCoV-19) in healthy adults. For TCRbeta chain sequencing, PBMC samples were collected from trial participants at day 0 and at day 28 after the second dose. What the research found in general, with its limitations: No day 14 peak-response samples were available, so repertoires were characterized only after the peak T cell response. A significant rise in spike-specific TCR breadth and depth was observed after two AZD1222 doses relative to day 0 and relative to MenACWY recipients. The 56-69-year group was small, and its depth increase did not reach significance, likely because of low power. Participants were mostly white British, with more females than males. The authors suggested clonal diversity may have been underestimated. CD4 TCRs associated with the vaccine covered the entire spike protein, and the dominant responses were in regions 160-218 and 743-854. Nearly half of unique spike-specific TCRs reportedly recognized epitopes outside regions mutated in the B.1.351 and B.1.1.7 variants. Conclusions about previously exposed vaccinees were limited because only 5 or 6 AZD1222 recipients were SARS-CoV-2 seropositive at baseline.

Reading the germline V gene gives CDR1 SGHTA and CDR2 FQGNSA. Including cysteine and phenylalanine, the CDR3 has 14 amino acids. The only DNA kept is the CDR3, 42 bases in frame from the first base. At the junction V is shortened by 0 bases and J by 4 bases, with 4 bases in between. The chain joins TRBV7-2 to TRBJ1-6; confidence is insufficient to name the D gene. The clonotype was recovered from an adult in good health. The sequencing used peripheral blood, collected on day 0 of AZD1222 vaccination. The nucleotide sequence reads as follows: TGTGCCAGCAGCTTAGCGGGATATAATTCACCCCTCCACTTT. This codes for CASSLAGYNSPLHF.